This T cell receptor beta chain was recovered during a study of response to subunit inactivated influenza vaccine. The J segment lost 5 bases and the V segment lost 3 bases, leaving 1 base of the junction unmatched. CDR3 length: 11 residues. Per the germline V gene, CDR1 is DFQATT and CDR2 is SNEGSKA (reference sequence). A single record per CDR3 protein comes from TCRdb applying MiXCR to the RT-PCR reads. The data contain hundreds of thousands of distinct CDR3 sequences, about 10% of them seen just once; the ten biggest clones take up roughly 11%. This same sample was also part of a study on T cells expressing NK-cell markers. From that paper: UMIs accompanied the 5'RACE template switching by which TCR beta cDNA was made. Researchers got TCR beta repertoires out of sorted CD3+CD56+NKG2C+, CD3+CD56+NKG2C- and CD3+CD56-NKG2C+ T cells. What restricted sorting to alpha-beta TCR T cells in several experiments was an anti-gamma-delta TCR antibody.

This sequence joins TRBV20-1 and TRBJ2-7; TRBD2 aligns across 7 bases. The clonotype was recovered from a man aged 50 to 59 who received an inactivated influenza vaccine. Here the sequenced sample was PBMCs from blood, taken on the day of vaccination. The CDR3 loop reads CSASRGDEQYF. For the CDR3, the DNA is TGCAGTGCTAGTCGGGGGGACGAGCAGTACTTC.